Below are 15 T cell receptor beta chains sequenced from a single sample in a study of CD8 T cell repertoires and HIV-1 epitope variants. Profiled with immunoSEQ multiplex PCR; TCRdb holds only in-frame clones, not every one. This sample has 95,000 or so clones; approximately 70% occur once, and the top ten carry 20% to 30%. Sequencing was carried out using uncultured baseline CD8+ T cells from peripheral blood mononuclear cells (PBMCs). The receptor set was obtained from a male donor with HIV.

The chain links TRBV5-4 to TRBJ2-5, with D perhaps TRBD1 (6 bases). Germline CDR1 reads SGHNT; CDR2 reads YYREEE (reference sequence). There are 15 residues in the CDR3. The V and J ends lost 3 bases and 3 bases respectively, with 15 bases between them. The CDR3 loop is CASSSALNREETQYF. In DNA, the CDR3 is TGTGCCAGCAGCTCGGCGCTAAACAGGGAAGAGACCCAGTACTTC.

The CDR3 region has the DNA TGCAGCGTGGGGGGACTCCTTAATGAAAAACTGTTTTTT. This translates into CSVGGLLNEKLFF. This chain joins TRBV29-1 and TRBJ1-4; TRBD1 might be the D (5 bases). CDR1 is SQVTM, CDR2 ANQGSEA, per germline. CDR3 length equals 13 residues. V dropped 6 bases and J dropped 4 bases, with 12 bases sitting between them.

The chain employs TRBV7-2 and TRBJ1-1, with D perhaps TRBD1 (5 bases). The CDR3 runs to 14 residues. CDR1 SGHTA and CDR2 FQGNSA come from the germline V gene. Deletions cut 5 bases from V and 9 bases from J, with 19 bases between. CDR3 bases: TGTGCCAGCAGCATTGATTCCGGGACGCAGAAAGCTTTCTTT. This codes for CASSIDSGTQKAFF.

V is TRBV2 and J is TRBJ2-1; unclear D gene. CDR1 is SNHLY and CDR2 is FYNNEI in the germline V gene. V lost 4 bases and J 5 bases, leaving 9 bases between the germline ends. The CDR3 spans 13 residues. CDR3 amino acids: CASSVMKDNEQFF. For the CDR3, the DNA is TGTGCCAGCAGTGTTATGAAGGACAATGAGCAGTTCTTC.

The chain joins TRBV27 to TRBJ1-5; 9 bases match TRBD1. The CDR3 is made up of 16 amino acids. After removal of 6 bases from V and 4 bases from J, the junction contained 10 bases not matched to a gene. From germline, CDR1 is MNHEY and CDR2 SMNVEV (reference sequence). The CDR3: CASRPGDRAGNQPQHF. The CDR3 DNA sequence: TGTGCCAGCAGGCCGGGGGACAGGGCTGGGAATCAGCCCCAGCATTTT.

The chain employs TRBV6-6 and TRBJ1-3; 9 positions match TRBD1. Per the germline V gene, CDR1 is MNHNY and CDR2 is SVGAGI (reference sequence). The length of the CDR3 is 15 residues. V was clipped by 6 bases and J by 4 bases; unmatched bases: 7. CDR3 in DNA: TGTGCCAGCAGCGGGGACAGGGCGGCGGGAAACACCATATATTTT. Its translation is CASSGDRAAGNTIYF.

The rearrangement uses TRBV19 and TRBJ2-7; the D call may be TRBD1 or TRBD2 (6 bases each). The CDR3 consists of 15 residues. V was clipped by 5 bases and J by 0 bases, with 14 bases between them. Germline values: CDR1 LNHDA, CDR2 SQIVND (reference sequence). In DNA, the CDR3 is TGTGCCAGTAGTGGTGGCGGGGACAACTCCTACGAGCAGTACTTC. Encoded protein: CASSGGGDNSYEQYF.

V gene TRBV5-8 combines with J gene TRBJ1-1, with TRBD1 as a possible D gene (6 bases). Germline CDR1 SGHTS, CDR2 YDEGEE. The V end was cut by 5 bases, the J end by 6 bases, with 14 bases between. CDR3 size: 13 residues. The CDR3 sequence: CASRFRGRAEAFF. The DNA for the CDR3 is TGTGCCAGCAGATTCAGGGGTAGGGCTGAAGCTTTCTTT.

The chain combines TRBV4-3 with TRBJ1-3; no definite D call. Trimming pared 2 bases from V and 0 bases from J, leaving 14 bases between. CDR1 is LGHNA and CDR2 is YSLEER in the germline V gene. The CDR3 extends over 17 amino acids. In DNA form, the CDR3 reads TGCGCCAGCAGCCAAATGACGGGAAAGAGCTCTGGAAACACCATATATTTT. This encodes CASSQMTGKSSGNTIYF.

This clone has just a few counts. This sequence joins TRBV5-4 and TRBJ2-7, with 7 bases aligning to TRBD1. V shed 4 bases and J 3 bases; nucleotides not matched to a gene: 4. CDR3 length equals 13 residues. From germline, CDR1 is SGHNT and CDR2 YYREEE (reference sequence). DNA for the CDR3: TGTGCCAGCAGCACGGGACAGAACTACGAGCAGTACTTC. Protein: CASSTGQNYEQYF.

The V and J genes are TRBV5-3 and TRBJ2-1; 9 bases are shared with TRBD2. TRBV5-3 is designated an ORF whose function remains uncertain. The CDR3 contains 16 residues. V lost 2 bases and J lost 4; bases outside the gene matches: 7. The CDR3, as DNA: TGTGCCAGAAGCTTTGGCGCTAGCGGGGTTTACAATGAGCAGTTCTTC. It is translated as CARSFGASGVYNEQFF.

The chain combines TRBV10-3 with TRBJ2-5; D gene ambiguous. This CDR3 contains 13 residues. Deletions cut 7 bases from V and 5 bases from J, with 14 bases between. Germline assignment: CDR1 ENHRY and CDR2 SYGVKD. This chain's CDR3 is CAIKEDPRETQYF. In DNA, the CDR3 is TGTGCCATCAAAGAAGACCCACGGGAGACCCAGTACTTC.

Only a few counts were recorded for this clone. The sample carries other DNA sequences with the same CDR3. DNA of the CDR3: TGTGCCAGCAGTTACGTCGGAACAAAGGAGACCCAGTACTTC. It specifies CASSYVGTKETQYF. V is TRBV6-5 and J is TRBJ2-5; D gene uncertain. The V end was cut by 2 bases, the J end by 5 bases, with 12 bases between. The germline gives CDR1 MNHEY, CDR2 SVGAGI. This CDR3 has 14 amino acids.

The chain combines TRBV19 with TRBJ1-5, with D hard to call. The CDR3 has 12 amino acids. Trimming stripped 3 bases from V and 5 bases from J, with 5 bases between. Looked up from germline, CDR1 is LNHDA and CDR2 is SQIVND (reference sequence). The CDR3 region has the DNA TGTGCCAGTAGTATCACATATCAGCCCCAGCATTTT. Encoded protein: CASSITYQPQHF.

The chain links TRBV5-1 to TRBJ2-2; 7 bases fit TRBD1. CDR1 and CDR2 from the germline V gene are SGHRS and YFSETQ. CDR3 length equals 15 residues. With 4 bases clipped from V and 5 bases from J, the junction kept 8 bases outside the gene matches. The CDR3 DNA reads as TGCGCCAGCAGCCGTACAGGGGCCGAAACCGGGGAGCTGTTTTTT. Protein product: CASSRTGAETGELFF.